This is a list of T cell receptor beta chains from one sample in a study of blood T cell repertoires in COVID-19. Data came from immunoSEQ multiplex PCR; TCRdb stores just in-frame clones and leaves some out. Of some 120,000 clones in the sample, more than 85% were seen once. The specimen sequenced was peripheral blood. The receptors come from a man over 45 with COVID-19, enrolled during active disease. Each CDR3 is given with its conserved first and last residue. A D gene is named only where the DNA matches it firmly. The size of a clone is reported for some rows only, either as once, few or many, or as a class for expanded clones.

TRBV5-6	TRBJ2-1	-	-	TGTGCCAGCAATGCCGGGAGCTCCTACAATGAGCAGTTCTTC	CASNAGSSYNEQFF
TRBV6-6	TRBJ1-2	-	once	TGTGCCAGCGGTGGGGCAGTAGAAGGCTACACCTTC	CASGGAVEGYTF
TRBV5-1	TRBJ1-1	TRBD1	-	TGCGCCAGCGGGGACAGGGGCGCTGAAGCTTTCTTT	CASGDRGAEAFF
TRBV30	TRBJ1-2	-	-	TGTGCCTGGAGTGTACCCCCAGGGAAAGGTGGCTACACCTTC	CAWSVPPGKGGYTF
TRBV10-1	TRBJ2-2	TRBD1	once	TGCCCCAGCCCTCGGCAGGCCGGGACAGGGGGAACCGGGGAGCTGTTTTTT	CPSPRQAGTGGTGELFF
TRBV27	TRBJ1-6	-	-	TGTGCCAGCAGTTTAATCGGGCAGGGTTCACCCCTCCACTTT	CASSLIGQGSPLHF
TRBV7-2	TRBJ1-2	-	-	TGTGCCAGCAGCTTAGCGAGCCGGGGAGCTAACTATGGCTACACCTTC	CASSLASRGANYGYTF
TRBV24-1	TRBJ1-1	TRBD1	-	TGTGCCACCAGGGGGACAGGGGGCAGGGGGAACACTGAAGCTTTCTTT	CATRGTGGRGNTEAFF
TRBV5-1	TRBJ1-5	TRBD1	-	TGCGCCAGCAGCTTGGGGACAGGGCGCAATCAGCCCCAGCATTTT	CASSLGTGRNQPQHF
TRBV5-1	TRBJ2-7	-	-	TGCGCCAGCAGCTTGGTGGGGACACCTACCTACGAGCAGTACTTC	CASSLVGTPTYEQYF
TRBV11-2	TRBJ2-1	TRBD1	-	TGTGCCAGCAGCTTAGAGAGGACAGGGGCGAATGAGCAGTTCTTC	CASSLERTGANEQFF
TRBV7-3	TRBJ2-3	-	-	TGTGCCAGCAGTCCCGGGACTCCGCGCACAGATACGCAGTATTTT	CASSPGTPRTDTQYF
TRBV15	TRBJ2-4	-	-	TGTGCCACCAGCAGAGATGGAGCCCCCGCGACCATTCAGTACTTC	CATSRDGAPATIQYF
TRBV28	TRBJ2-3	TRBD1	-	TGTGCCAGCAGTTCTGAATCAGGGGGCGCGATCACAGATACGCAGTATTTT	CASSSESGGAITDTQYF
TRBV6-2/TRBV6-3	TRBJ2-5	-	-	TGTGCCAGCAGTTACGACACCGAGCGGAGATTTAGAGAGACCCAGTACTTC	CASSYDTERRFRETQYF
TRBV6-5	TRBJ1-4	-	once	TGTGCCAGCAGTCCACAGTCCACAACTAATGAAAAACTGTTTTTT	CASSPQSTTNEKLFF
TRBV5-4	TRBJ2-5	-	-	TGTGCCAGCAGCTCTCAAGAGACCCAGTACTTC	CASSSQETQYF
TRBV5-4	TRBJ1-1	-	-	TGTGCCAGCAGCTTTACAGGGTCCACTGAAGCTTTCTTT	CASSFTGSTEAFF
TRBV28	TRBJ2-2	TRBD2	-	TGTGCCAGCAATTCAGCGGGAGCGGACGGGGAGCTGTTTTTT	CASNSAGADGELFF
TRBV7-9	TRBJ1-4	-	-	TGTGCCAGCAGCCCTACAGAAGGAAATGAAAAACTGTTTTTT	CASSPTEGNEKLFF